This TCR beta chain was sequenced in a study of tumor-infiltrating lymphocytes in primary liver carcinoma. On this clonotype: The junction shows a germline mismatch at one end, possibly a read error.

A primer matching the constant region was used to make TCR beta cDNA from approximately 500 ng of total RNA. Slightly modified ARM-PCR, run as three nested multiplex PCR rounds, produced the TCR beta libraries. TRBV1-TRBV30 forward primers paired with a C-beta reverse primer drove the first two PCR rounds, about 9 cycles each. TCRdb re-derived calls from the multiplex PCR reads in MiXCR, one entry per CDR3 protein. There are fewer than 250,000 distinct CDR3 sequences in the sample; about 61% occur only once, and roughly 7% lies in the top ten. Germline DNA was also extracted, and blood RNA derived from unsorted whole blood. This CDR3 is built from 15 residues. CDR1 is SQVTM and CDR2 is ANQGSEA in the germline V gene.

Sequencing was performed on peripheral blood. V gene TRBV29-1 combines with J gene TRBJ2-6; D is unclear. This TCR derives from a woman aged 55-70 years with primary liver carcinoma and hepatitis B virus infection. In DNA, the CDR3 is TGCAGCGTTCTTGTCGGCAACTCTGAGGCCAACGTCCTGACTTTC. This translates into CSVLVGNSEANVLTF. Supplemented by reference TRBV29-1 and TRBJ2-6, the full variable domain reads SAVISQKPSRDICQRGTSLTIQCQVDSQVTMMFWYRQQPGQSLTLIATANQGSEATYESGFVIDKFPISRPNLTFSTLTVSNMSPEDSSIYLCSVLVGNSEANVLTFGAGSRLTVL.